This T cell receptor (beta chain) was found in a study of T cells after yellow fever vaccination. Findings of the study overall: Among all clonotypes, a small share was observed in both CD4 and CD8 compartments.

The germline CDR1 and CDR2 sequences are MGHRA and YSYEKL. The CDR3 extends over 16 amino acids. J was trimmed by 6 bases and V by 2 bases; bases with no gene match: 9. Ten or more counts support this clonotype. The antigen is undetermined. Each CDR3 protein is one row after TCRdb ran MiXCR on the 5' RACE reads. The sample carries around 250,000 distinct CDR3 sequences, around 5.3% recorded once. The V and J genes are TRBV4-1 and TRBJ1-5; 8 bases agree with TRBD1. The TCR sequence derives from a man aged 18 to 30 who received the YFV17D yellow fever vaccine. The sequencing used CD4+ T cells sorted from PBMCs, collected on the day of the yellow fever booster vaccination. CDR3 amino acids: CASSQPGQGGGQPQHF. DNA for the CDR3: TGCGCCAGCAGCCAACCCGGACAGGGAGGGGGTCAGCCCCAGCATTTT.